The 3 T cell receptor beta chains reported below all come from one sample, sequenced in a study of TIL therapy for anti-PD-1-resistant metastatic lung cancer. Indicated time point: pre-treatment sample, taken before nivolumab and TIL therapy. Most excised metastases sampled were pleural nodules or supraclavicular lymph nodes. This was the immunoSEQ v3 assay. Assay used: immunoSEQ multiplex PCR; TCRdb lists only in-frame clones, some missing. The repertoire consists of 12,000 or so clones, with about three fifths occurring once and the leading ten covering about 7%. The material sequenced was tumor tissue, taken at baseline. These receptors all stem from a person aged 25-80 years with non-small cell lung cancer.

The chain links TRBV6-5 to TRBJ1-1; D unclear. Germline V gene sequence: CDR1 MNHEY, CDR2 SVGAGI. The CDR3 loop spans 14 amino acids. V lost 6 bases to trimming and J lost 3 bases, with 14 bases between them. The CDR3 nucleotides are TGTGCCAGCAGCGGTAGGACGACGGACACTGAAGCTTTCTTT. Translated, it gives CASSGRTTDTEAFF.

The rearrangement uses TRBV10-3 and TRBJ1-2, with D perhaps TRBD1 (5 bases). CDR3 length: 13 residues. V lost 10 bases, J lost 4 bases, and 16 bases lay in between. Germline CDR1 and CDR2: ENHRY and SYGVKD. The CDR3, as DNA: TGTGCCAGTTGGGAAACAGGAGGCTATGGCTACACCTTC. Encoded protein: CASWETGGYGYTF.

The chain joins TRBV7-3 to TRBJ1-1, with D possibly matching TRBD1 (5 bases). The CDR3 spans 13 residues. Germline CDR1 and CDR2: SGHTA and FQGTGA. V lost 5 bases, J lost 4 bases, and 11 bases lay in between. The CDR3 coding sequence is TGTGCCAGCAGCGCGACAAGGGGCACTGAAGCTTTCTTT. This encodes CASSATRGTEAFF.